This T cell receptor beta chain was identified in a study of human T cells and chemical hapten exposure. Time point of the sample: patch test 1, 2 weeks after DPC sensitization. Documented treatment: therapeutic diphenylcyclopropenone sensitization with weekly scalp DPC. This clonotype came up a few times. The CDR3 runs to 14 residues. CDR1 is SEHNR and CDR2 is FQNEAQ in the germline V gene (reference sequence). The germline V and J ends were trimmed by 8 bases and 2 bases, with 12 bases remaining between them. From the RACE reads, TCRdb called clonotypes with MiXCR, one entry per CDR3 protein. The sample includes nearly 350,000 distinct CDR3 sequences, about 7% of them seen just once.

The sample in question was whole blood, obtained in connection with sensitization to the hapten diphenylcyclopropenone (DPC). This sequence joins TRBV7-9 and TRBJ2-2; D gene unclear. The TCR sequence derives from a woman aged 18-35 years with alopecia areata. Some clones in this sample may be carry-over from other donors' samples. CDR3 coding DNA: TGTGCCAGCCAGAAGGCGAGTAACACCGGGGAGCTGTTTTTT. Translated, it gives CASQKASNTGELFF.